This TCR beta chain originates from a study of cytomegalovirus exposure and HLA in healthy donors. Study overall: An analysis done earlier identified 117 million unique TCR beta sequences from roughly 190 million T cells.

A word on this clone: Its antigen is not identified.

CDR1 is SGHAT and CDR2 is FQNNGV in the germline V gene. This CDR3 is built from 15 residues. V was cut by 4 bases and J by 0 bases, with 10 bases left in between. General observations from the study: Exclusion applied to some V segments, including TRBV6-2 and TRBV6-3, as they were indistinguishable. The likely explanation for a cluster of highly shared sequence variants was sequencing artifact.

PCR used 60 Vbeta primers and 13 Jbeta primers. TCRdb's copy holds only in-frame clones and misses some; the assay was immunoSEQ multiplex PCR. The sample includes under 150,000 clones, roughly three fifths of them seen just once. Material: PBMCs. This TCR came from a woman between 40 and 50 years old in good health and CMV-seropositive. This rearrangement joins TRBV11-2 to TRBJ2-1, with D possibly being TRBD1 (6 bases). The CDR3 region has the DNA TGTGCCAGCAGCTCCTGGGACAACTCCTACAATGAGCAGTTCTTC. It translates to CASSSWDNSYNEQFF.